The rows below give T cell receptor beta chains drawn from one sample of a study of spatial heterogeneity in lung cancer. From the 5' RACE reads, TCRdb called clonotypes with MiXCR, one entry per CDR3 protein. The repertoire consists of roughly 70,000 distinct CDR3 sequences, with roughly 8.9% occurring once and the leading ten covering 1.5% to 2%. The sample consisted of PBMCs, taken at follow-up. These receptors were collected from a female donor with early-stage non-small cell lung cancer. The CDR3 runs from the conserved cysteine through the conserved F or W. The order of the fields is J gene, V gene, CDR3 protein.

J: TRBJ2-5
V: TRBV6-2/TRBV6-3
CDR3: CASKDENQETQYF

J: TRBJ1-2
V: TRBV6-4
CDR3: CASSVSPSGDGYTF

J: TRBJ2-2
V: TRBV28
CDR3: CASSEGGTNTGELFF

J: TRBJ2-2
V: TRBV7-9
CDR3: CASSLETVTTGELFF

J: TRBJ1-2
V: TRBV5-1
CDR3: CASSHGRYGYTF

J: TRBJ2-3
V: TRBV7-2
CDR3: CASSLGLNTDTQYF

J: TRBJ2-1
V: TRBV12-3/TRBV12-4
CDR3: CASNGGKYYNEQFF

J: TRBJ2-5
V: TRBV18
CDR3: CASSPPVRETQYF

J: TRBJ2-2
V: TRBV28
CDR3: CASRSSGLTGELFF

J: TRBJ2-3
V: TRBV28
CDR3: CAIHRTGVEDTQYF

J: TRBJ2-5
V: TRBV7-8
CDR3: CASSLGAAQETQYF

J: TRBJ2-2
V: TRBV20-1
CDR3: CSARSGRAPGELFF

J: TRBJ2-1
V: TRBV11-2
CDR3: CASSQISPSGLHNEQFF

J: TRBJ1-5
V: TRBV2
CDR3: CASSGGYQPQHF

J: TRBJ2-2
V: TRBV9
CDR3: CASSVAPVTGELFF

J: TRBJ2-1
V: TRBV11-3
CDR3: CASSPRQGPRNEQFF

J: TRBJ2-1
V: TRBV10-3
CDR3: CAITNAARSPSYNEQFF

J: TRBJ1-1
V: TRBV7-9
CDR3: CASSLELRNTEAFF

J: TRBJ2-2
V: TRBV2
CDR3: CASSSRTSNTGELFF

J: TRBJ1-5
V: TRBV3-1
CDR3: CASSSRQSNQPQHF

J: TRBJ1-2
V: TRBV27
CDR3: CASSLTGNYGYTF

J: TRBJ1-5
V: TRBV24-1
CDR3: CATSDLTEGQPQHF

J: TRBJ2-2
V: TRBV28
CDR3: CASSLPQNTGELFF

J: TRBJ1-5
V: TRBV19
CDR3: CATGDRASNQPQHF

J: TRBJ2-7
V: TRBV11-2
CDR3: CASSPGGIYEQYF

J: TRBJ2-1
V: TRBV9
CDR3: CASSVVSSGPNEQFF

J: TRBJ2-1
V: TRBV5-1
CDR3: CASSLKREGHDNEQFF

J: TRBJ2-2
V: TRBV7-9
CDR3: CASSYTTGGELTGELFF

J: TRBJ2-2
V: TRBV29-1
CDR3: CSVDVAGSTGELFF

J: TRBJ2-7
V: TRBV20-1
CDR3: CSARDPGGAYEQYF

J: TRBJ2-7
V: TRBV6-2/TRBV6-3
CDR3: CASSSPPGLAGSPYEQYF

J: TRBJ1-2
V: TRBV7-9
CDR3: CASSPDRASGYTF

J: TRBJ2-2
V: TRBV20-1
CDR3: CSARDRVKDGGELFF

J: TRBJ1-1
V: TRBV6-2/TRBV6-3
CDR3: CASRAGQGRVNTEAFF

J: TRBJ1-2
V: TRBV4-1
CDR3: CASSQDFGPLGVHYTF

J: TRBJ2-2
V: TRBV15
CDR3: CATSRGNTGELFF

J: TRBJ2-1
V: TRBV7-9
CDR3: CASREGGNEQFF

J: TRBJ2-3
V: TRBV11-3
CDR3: CASSKQVSTDTQYF

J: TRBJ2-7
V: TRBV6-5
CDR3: CASSFLVYEQYF

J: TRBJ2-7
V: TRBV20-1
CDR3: CSVLRESSYEQYF

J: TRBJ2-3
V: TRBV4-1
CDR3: CASSQQWTSGRAASTDTQYF

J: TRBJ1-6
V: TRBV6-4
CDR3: CASSATGDNSPLHF

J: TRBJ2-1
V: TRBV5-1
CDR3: CASSPGTLNEQFF

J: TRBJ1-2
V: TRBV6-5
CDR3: CASSYGDRTNYGYTF

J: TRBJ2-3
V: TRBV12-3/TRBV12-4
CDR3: CASSLESRWTSGRSVIDTQYF

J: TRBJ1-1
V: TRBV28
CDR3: CASSLAGEDTEAFF

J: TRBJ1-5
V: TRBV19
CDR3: CASSIGRDNFQPQHF

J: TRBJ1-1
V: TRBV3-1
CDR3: CASSIALDGTEAFF

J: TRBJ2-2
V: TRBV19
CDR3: CASSKGYSGQGAGELFF

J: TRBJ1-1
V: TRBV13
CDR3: CASSPVGSTEAFF

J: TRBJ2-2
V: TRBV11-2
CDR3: CASSLVRGHGELFF

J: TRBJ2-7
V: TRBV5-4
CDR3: CASSSEGQGPSEQYF

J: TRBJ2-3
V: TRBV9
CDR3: CASTGGGSPDTQYF

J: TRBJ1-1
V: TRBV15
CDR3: CATSRDVNSEAFF

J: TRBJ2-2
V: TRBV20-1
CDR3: CSAREVAGLSGELFF